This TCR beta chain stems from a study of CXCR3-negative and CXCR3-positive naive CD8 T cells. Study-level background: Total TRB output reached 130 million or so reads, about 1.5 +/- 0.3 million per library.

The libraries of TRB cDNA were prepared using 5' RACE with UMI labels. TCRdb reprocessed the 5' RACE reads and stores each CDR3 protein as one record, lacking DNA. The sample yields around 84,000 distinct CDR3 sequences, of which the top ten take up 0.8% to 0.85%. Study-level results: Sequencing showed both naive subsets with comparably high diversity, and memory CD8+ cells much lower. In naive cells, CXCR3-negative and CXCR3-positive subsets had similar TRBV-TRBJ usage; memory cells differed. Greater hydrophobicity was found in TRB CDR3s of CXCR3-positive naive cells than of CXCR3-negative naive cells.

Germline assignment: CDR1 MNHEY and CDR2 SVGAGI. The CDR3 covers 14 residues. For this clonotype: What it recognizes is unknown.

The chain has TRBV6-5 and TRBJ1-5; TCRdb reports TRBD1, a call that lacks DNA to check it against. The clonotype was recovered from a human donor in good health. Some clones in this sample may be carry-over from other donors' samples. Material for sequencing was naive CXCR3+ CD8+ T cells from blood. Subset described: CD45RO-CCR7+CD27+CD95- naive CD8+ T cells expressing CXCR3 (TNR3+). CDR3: CASSLTVENQPQHF.